The rows below give T cell receptor beta chains drawn from one sample of a study of low-dose radiotherapy and immunotherapy resistance in tumors. One entry per CDR3 protein results from TCRdb running MiXCR on the reads. The sample has tens of thousands of distinct CDR3 sequences, about 26% seen once. Source: PBMCs, taken before treatment. Receptors originate from a male donor with rectosigmoid adenocarcinoma. The CDR3 runs from the conserved cysteine through the conserved F or W. D genes are given only for firm matches. Clone size is not always given. Where it is, it says once, few, many or a class for expanded clones.

j_gene,abundance,d_gene,v_gene,CDR3nt,CDR3aa
TRBJ1-2,few,TRBD1,TRBV28,TGTGCCAGCAGTTTGGGTGGACGCTACAGGGGGAATGGCTACACCTTC,CASSLGGRYRGNGYTF
TRBJ2-3,many,TRBD1,TRBV6-2/TRBV6-3,TGTGCCAGCAGTTACCTACCGGGACAGGGGGGCACAGATACGCAGTATTTT,CASSYLPGQGGTDTQYF
TRBJ2-2,.,TRBD2,TRBV7-3,TGTGCCAGCAGCTCATCCGGGACTACCACCGGGGAGCTGTTTTTT,CASSSSGTTTGELFF
TRBJ2-3,few,.,TRBV29-1,TGCAGCGTTGAGGGCGGCCAGAGCACAGATACGCAGTATTTT,CSVEGGQSTDTQYF
TRBJ2-6,many,.,TRBV28,TGTGCCAGCGGCAAAACGGGACTCGGTATCTCTGGGGCCAACGTCCTGACTTTC,CASGKTGLGISGANVLTF
TRBJ1-3,many,TRBD1,TRBV29-1,TGCAGCGGCAAAAAGGGGGCGCTCTCTGGAAACACCATATATTTT,CSGKKGALSGNTIYF
TRBJ2-7,.,.,TRBV5-4,TGTGCCAGCAGCCCGAAAACGCGGGACAGCTACGAGCAGTACTTC,CASSPKTRDSYEQYF
TRBJ2-5,.,.,TRBV2,TGTGCCAGCATCGTGTCAGGGTGGGAGACCCAGTACTTC,CASIVSGWETQYF
TRBJ2-1,many,.,TRBV6-2/TRBV6-3,TGTGCCAGCAGTTACTCGATAAATTTCTCCTACAATGAGCAGTTCTTC,CASSYSINFSYNEQFF
TRBJ2-1,.,.,TRBV2,TGTGCCAGCAACCCTCCTAACAATGAGCAGTTCTTC,CASNPPNNEQFF
TRBJ2-7,many,.,TRBV7-2,TGTGCCAGCAGCTTCGGATGGGGCTACGAGCAGTACTTC,CASSFGWGYEQYF
TRBJ2-7,few,.,TRBV30,TGTGCCTGGATTGATACGGAGTCCCCCTACGAGCAGTACTTC,CAWIDTESPYEQYF
TRBJ1-2,few,.,TRBV28,TGTGCCAGCATGGGACGGACAGCCAATTACTATGGCTACACCTTC,CASMGRTANYYGYTF
TRBJ2-1,many,TRBD2,TRBV5-1,TGCGCCAGCAGCGCCCCGGGACTAGCGGGAGGGGAGCAGTTCTTC,CASSAPGLAGGEQFF
TRBJ2-2,.,.,TRBV10-3,TGTGCCATCAGTGAGTCTCCCATCCGGGACACGGGCACCGGGGAGCTGTTTTTT,CAISESPIRDTGTGELFF
TRBJ2-1,.,.,TRBV10-2,TGCGCCAGCAGTGAATCCCGACAGTCCTCAAACTACAATGAGCAGTTCTTC,CASSESRQSSNYNEQFF
TRBJ2-7,.,TRBD2,TRBV28,TGTGCCAGCAGTGACCTGACTAGCGGGAGGTACTCCTACGAGCAGTACTTC,CASSDLTSGRYSYEQYF
TRBJ2-1,many,.,TRBV15,TGTGCCACCAGCAGAGATAAACAAAGCTCCTACAATGAGCAGTTCTTC,CATSRDKQSSYNEQFF
TRBJ1-2,.,TRBD1,TRBV6-5,TGTGCCAGCAGTTACGCCGAACCGGGACAGGGGGCGAAGGGCTACACCTTC,CASSYAEPGQGAKGYTF
TRBJ2-5,.,.,TRBV15,TGTGCCACCAGCAGGCTGACCACGGGCCTCACGGGGACCCAGTACTTC,CATSRLTTGLTGTQYF
TRBJ1-5,many,.,TRBV5-1,TGCGCCAGCCCGGGCCTCACCCATCAGCCCCAGCATTTT,CASPGLTHQPQHF
TRBJ2-3,few,.,TRBV1,TGCGCCAGCAGCCAAGGACGGGGAGTCACAGATACGCAGTATTTT,CASSQGRGVTDTQYF
TRBJ2-5,.,.,TRBV28,TGTGCCAGCGGATTTTACGGGACACCGACCCAGTACTTC,CASGFYGTPTQYF
TRBJ2-7,many,TRBD1,TRBV5-1,TGCGCCAGCAGCGATCAGCCCGGGACAGGGGGCTACGAGCAGTACTTC,CASSDQPGTGGYEQYF
TRBJ2-3,many,TRBD2,TRBV20-1,TGCAGTGCTGCTCCCTCAGCGGGAGGCACCACAGATACGCAGTATTTT,CSAAPSAGGTTDTQYF
TRBJ2-5,.,.,TRBV21-1,TGTGCCAGCAGCAAAGGACTAGCGGGAGGGCAAAAGACCCAGTACTTC,CASSKGLAGGQKTQYF